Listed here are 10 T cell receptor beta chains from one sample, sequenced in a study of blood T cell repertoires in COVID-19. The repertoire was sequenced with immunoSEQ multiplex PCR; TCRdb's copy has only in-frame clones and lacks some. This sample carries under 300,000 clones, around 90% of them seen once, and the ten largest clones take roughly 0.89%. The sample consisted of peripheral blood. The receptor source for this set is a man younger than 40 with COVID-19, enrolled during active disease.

The DNA of the CDR3 is TGTGCCAGCAGTTTATCGGGCAGGGGGTCTACAGATACGCAGTATTTT. This sequence encodes CASSLSGRGSTDTQYF. J is TRBJ2-3 and V is TRBV27; 7 nucleotides line up with TRBD1. Germline V gene sequence: CDR1 MNHEY, CDR2 SMNVEV (reference sequence). This CDR3 is built from 16 residues. The V gene end was trimmed by 0 bases and the J gene end by 3 bases; junction bases not matched to a gene: 6.

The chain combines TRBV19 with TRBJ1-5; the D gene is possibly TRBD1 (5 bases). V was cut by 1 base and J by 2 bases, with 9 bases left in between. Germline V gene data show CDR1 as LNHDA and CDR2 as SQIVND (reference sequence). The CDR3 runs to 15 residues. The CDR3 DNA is TGTGCCAGTAGTATAGCTGCGGGACGCAATCAGCCCCAGCATTTT. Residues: CASSIAAGRNQPQHF.

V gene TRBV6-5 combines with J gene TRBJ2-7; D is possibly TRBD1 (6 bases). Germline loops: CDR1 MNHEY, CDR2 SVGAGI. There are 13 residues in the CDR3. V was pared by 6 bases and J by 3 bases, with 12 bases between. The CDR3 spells CASSRDTNYEQYF. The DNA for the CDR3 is TGTGCCAGCAGCAGGGACACCAACTACGAGCAGTACTTC.

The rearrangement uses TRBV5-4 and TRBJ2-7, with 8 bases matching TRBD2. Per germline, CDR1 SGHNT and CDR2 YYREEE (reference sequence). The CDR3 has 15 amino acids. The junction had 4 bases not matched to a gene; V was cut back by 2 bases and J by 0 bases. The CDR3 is CASSLGTSGSYEQYF. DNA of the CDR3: TGTGCCAGCAGCTTAGGCACTAGCGGCTCCTACGAGCAGTACTTC.

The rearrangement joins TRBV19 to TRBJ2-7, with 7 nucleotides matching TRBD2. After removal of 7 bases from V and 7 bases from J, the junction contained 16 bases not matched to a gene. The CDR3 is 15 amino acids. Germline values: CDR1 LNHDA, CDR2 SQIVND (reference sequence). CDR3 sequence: CASTYGLGFGGEQYF. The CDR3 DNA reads TGTGCCAGTACCTACGGACTAGGATTCGGTGGAGAGCAGTACTTC.

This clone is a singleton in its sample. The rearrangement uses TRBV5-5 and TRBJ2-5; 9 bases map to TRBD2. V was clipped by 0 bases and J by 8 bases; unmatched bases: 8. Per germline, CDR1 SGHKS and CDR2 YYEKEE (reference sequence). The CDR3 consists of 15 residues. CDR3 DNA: TGTGCCAGCAGCTTGGTCCCTAGCGGGGTAGGCACCCAGTACTTC. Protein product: CASSLVPSGVGTQYF.

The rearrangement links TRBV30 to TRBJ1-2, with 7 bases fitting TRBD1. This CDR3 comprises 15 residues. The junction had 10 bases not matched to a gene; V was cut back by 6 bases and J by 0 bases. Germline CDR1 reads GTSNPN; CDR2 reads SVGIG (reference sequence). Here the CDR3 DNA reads TGTGCCTGCACTAAGGGACAGACTGCTAACTATGGCTACACCTTC. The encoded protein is CACTKGQTANYGYTF.

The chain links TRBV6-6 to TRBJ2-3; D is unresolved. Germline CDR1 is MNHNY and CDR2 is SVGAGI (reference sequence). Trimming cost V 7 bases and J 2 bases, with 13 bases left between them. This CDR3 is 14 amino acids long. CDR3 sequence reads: CASTQTSYTDTQYF. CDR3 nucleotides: TGTGCCAGCACCCAGACTTCCTACACAGATACGCAGTATTTT.

The DNA of the CDR3 is TGTGCCAGCAGCCTAGGGGGTCGCGCTGAAGCTTTCTTT. It encodes CASSLGGRAEAFF. The V call is TRBV5-4, the J call TRBJ1-1, with D tentatively TRBD1 (6 bases). Trimming removed 4 bases from V and 6 bases from J, with 13 bases in between. The germline gives CDR1 SGHNT, CDR2 YYREEE (reference sequence). CDR3 length: 13 amino acids.

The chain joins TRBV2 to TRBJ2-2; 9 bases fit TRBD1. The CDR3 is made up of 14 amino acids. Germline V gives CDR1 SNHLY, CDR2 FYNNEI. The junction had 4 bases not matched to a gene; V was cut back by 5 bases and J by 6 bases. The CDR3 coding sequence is TGTGCCAGCAGTCCCCGGGACAGGGCCGGGGAGCTGTTTTTT. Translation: CASSPRDRAGELFF.